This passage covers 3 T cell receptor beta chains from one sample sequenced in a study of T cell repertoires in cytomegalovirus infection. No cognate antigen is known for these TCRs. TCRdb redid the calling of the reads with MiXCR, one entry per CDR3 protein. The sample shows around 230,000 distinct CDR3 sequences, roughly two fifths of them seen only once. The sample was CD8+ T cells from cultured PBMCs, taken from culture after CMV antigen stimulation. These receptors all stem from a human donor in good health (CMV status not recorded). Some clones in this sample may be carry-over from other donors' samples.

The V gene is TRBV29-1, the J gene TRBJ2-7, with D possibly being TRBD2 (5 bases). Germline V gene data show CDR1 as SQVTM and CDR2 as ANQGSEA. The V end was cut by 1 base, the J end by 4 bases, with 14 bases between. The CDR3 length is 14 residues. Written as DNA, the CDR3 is TGCAGCGTTGAAGTGCCTAGCAGCACTTACGAGCAGTACTTC. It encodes CSVEVPSSTYEQYF.

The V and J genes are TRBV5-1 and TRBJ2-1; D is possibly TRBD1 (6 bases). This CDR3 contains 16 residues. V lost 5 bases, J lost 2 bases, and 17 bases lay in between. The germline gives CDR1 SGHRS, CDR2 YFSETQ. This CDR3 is CASSFLGDKTYNEQFF. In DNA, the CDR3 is TGCGCCAGCAGTTTCCTGGGGGACAAAACCTACAATGAGCAGTTCTTC.

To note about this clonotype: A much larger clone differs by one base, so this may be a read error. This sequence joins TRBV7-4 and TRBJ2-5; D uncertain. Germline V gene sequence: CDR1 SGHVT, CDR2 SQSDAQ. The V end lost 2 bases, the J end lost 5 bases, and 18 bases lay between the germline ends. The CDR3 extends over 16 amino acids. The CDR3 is CASSLFGAEKSETQYF. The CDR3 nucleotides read TGTGCCAGCAGCTTATTCGGCGCGGAGAAGTCTGAGACCCAGTACTTC.